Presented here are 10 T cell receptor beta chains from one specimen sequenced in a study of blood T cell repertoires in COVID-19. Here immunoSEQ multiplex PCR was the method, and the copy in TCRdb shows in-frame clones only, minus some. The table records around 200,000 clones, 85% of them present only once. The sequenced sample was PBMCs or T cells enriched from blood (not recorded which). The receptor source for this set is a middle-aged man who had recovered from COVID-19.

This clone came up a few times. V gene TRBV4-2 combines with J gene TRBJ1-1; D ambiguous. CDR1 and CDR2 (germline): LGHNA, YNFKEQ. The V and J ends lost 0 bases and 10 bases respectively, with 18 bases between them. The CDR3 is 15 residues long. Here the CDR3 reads CASSQEVTRGIGAFF. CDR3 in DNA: TGTGCCAGCAGCCAAGAGGTGACCCGAGGTATTGGAGCTTTCTTT.

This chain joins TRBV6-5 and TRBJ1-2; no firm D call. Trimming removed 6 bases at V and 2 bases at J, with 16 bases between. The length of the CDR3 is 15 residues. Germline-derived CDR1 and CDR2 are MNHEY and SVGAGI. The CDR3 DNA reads TGTGCCAGCAGCCAAAACACCGTCTTGAACTATGGCTACACCTTC. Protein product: CASSQNTVLNYGYTF.

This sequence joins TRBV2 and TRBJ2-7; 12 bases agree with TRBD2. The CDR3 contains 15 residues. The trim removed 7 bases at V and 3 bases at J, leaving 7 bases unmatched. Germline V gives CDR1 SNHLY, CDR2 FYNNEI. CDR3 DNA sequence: TGTGCCAGCACCAACGGACTAGCGGGGAACTACGAGCAGTACTTC. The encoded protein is CASTNGLAGNYEQYF.

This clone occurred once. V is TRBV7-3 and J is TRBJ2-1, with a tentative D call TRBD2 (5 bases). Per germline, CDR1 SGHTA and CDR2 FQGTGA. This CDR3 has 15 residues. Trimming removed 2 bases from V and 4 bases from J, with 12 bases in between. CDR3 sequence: CASSLGASSYNEQFF. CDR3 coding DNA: TGTGCCAGCAGCTTAGGTGCTAGCAGTTACAATGAGCAGTTCTTC.

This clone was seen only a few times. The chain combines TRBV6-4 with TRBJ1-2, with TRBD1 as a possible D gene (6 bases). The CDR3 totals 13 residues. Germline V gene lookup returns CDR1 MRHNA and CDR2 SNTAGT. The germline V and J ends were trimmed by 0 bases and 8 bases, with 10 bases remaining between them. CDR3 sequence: CASSDSEGQGYTF. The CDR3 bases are TGTGCCAGCAGTGACTCAGAGGGACAAGGCTACACCTTC.

CDR3 residues: CASSLGLAGGPGEQFF. As DNA, the CDR3 is TGTGCCAGCAGCCTCGGGCTAGCGGGAGGACCGGGTGAGCAGTTCTTC. The J gene is TRBJ2-1, the V gene TRBV7-3, with 11 bases aligning to TRBD2. The CDR3 runs 16 residues. Germline values: CDR1 SGHTA, CDR2 FQGTGA. J gave up 9 bases and V 5 bases, and 12 bases lay outside the gene matches.

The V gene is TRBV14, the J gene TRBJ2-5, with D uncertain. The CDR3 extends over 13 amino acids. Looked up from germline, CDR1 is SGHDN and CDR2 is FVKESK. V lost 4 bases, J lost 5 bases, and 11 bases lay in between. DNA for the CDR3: TGTGCCAGCAGCCGAGGCCGGATGGAGACCCAGTACTTC. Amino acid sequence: CASSRGRMETQYF.

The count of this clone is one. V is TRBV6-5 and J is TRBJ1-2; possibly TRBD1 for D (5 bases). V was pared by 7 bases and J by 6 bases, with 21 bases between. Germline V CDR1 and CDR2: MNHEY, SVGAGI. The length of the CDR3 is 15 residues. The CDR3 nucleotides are TGTGCCAGCATGTATAGGGCAGGGATGTTGGATGGCTACACCTTC. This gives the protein CASMYRAGMLDGYTF.

The CDR3 protein is CASSYGVVNEQFF. The CDR3 DNA reads as TGTGCCAGCAGCTATGGAGTTGTCAATGAGCAGTTCTTC. J is TRBJ2-1 and V is TRBV6-2 or TRBV6-3; D gene ambiguous. There are 13 residues in the CDR3. V dropped 6 bases and J dropped 6 bases, with 12 bases sitting between them. The germline V gene has CDR1 MNHEY and CDR2 SVGEGT.

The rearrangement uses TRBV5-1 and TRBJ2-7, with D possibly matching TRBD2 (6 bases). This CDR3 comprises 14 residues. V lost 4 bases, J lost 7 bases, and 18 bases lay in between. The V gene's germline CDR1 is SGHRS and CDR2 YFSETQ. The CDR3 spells CASSPGLDPREQYF. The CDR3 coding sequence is TGCGCCAGCAGCCCGGGACTGGACCCGAGGGAGCAGTACTTC.